Listed below are T cell receptor beta chains from one sample, sequenced in a study of PD-L1 blockade in urothelial cancer. The table came from immunoSEQ multiplex PCR; TCRdb's copy has only in-frame clones and leaves some out. The sample consists of about 84,000 clones, about four fifths of them appearing once. The specimen was PBMCs, collected around atezolizumab (anti-PD-L1) treatment. The receptors come from a man aged 65 to 79 with urothelial cancer. Each CDR3 is given with its conserved first and last residue. D genes are given only for firm matches. Not every row has a clone size; where given, it reads once, few, many or a size class.

size	V	J	D	CDR3	DNA
-	TRBV28	TRBJ1-3	TRBD1	CASTRTGADTIYF	TGTGCCAGCACCCGGACAGGGGCGGACACCATATATTTT
-	TRBV6-5	TRBJ1-2	-	CASSTNRHWNYGYTF	TGTGCCAGCAGCACAAACAGGCATTGGAACTATGGCTACACCTTC
-	TRBV2	TRBJ1-1	TRBD1	CASSERQGRSNAEAFF	TGTGCCAGCAGTGAGAGACAGGGGCGGTCAAACGCTGAAGCTTTCTTT
-	TRBV6-1	TRBJ2-5	-	CASRAQETQYF	TGTGCCAGCAGGGCTCAAGAGACCCAGTACTTC
-	TRBV5-1	TRBJ2-7	TRBD2	CASSLGLAGGQTYEQYF	TGCGCCAGCAGCTTGGGACTAGCGGGGGGTCAAACCTACGAGCAGTACTTC
few	TRBV11-2	TRBJ2-7	TRBD2	CASRPSGSYEQYF	TGTGCCAGCAGACCTAGCGGGTCGTACGAGCAGTACTTC
-	TRBV9	TRBJ2-7	TRBD2	CASSAGTSGGGEQYF	TGTGCCAGCAGCGCTGGGACTAGCGGGGGTGGCGAGCAGTACTTC
-	TRBV9	TRBJ1-1	-	CASSVDVGGTEAFF	TGTGCCAGCAGCGTAGATGTGGGAGGCACTGAAGCTTTCTTT
-	TRBV4-1	TRBJ1-6	TRBD1	CASSQDFAGGPLHF	TGCGCCAGCAGCCAAGATTTCGCAGGGGGCCCCCTCCACTTT
-	TRBV6-5	TRBJ1-2	-	CASNPTGGNNYGYTF	TGTGCCAGCAACCCGACGGGGGGTAACAACTATGGCTACACCTTC
-	TRBV9	TRBJ2-2	TRBD1	CASSPGQGATGELFF	TGTGCCAGCAGCCCGGGACAGGGGGCGACCGGGGAGCTGTTTTTT
few	TRBV7-8	TRBJ2-7	TRBD1	CATKSGTGTYEQYF	TGTGCTACAAAGTCCGGGACAGGGACCTACGAGCAGTACTTC
-	TRBV5-4	TRBJ1-2	TRBD1	CASSLAGRGFENYGYTF	TGTGCCAGCAGCTTGGCAGGCAGGGGGTTTGAGAACTATGGCTACACCTTC
-	TRBV7-9	TRBJ2-2	TRBD2	CASSPFTGGFNTGELFF	TGTGCCAGCAGCCCCTTTACGGGGGGGTTCAACACCGGGGAGCTGTTTTTT
-	TRBV6-5	TRBJ1-1	-	CASSYSQGNTEAFF	TGTGCCAGCAGTTACTCGCAGGGTAACACTGAAGCTTTCTTT
-	TRBV7-8	TRBJ1-5	-	CASSTRAGGQPQHF	TGTGCCAGCAGCACCCGGGCGGGGGGCCAGCCCCAGCATTTT
once	TRBV5-4	TRBJ2-5	TRBD1	CASSTGTGLAETQYF	TGTGCCAGCAGCACCGGGACAGGGTTGGCCGAGACCCAGTACTTC
-	TRBV6-6	TRBJ2-7	TRBD1	CASSSTQGNEQYF	TGTGCCAGCAGCTCGACACAGGGGAACGAGCAGTACTTC
-	TRBV9	TRBJ2-5	-	CASSVGHIQETQYF	TGTGCCAGCAGCGTAGGGCACATTCAAGAGACCCAGTACTTC
-	TRBV5-5	TRBJ1-6	-	CASSPGGLSSPLHF	TGTGCCAGCAGTCCGGGAGGACTAAGTTCACCCCTCCACTTT
-	TRBV11-2	TRBJ2-4	TRBD2	CASSLDGVAGVQYF	TGTGCCAGCAGCTTAGATGGGGTAGCGGGAGTTCAGTACTTC
-	TRBV4-3	TRBJ2-1	-	CASSQGGRAENEQFF	TGCGCCAGCAGCCAAGGGGGCAGGGCAGAAAATGAGCAGTTCTTC
-	TRBV5-1	TRBJ2-5	-	CASSLERGGRETQYF	TGCGCCAGCAGCTTGGAGAGGGGGGGGAGAGAGACCCAGTACTTC
-	TRBV2	TRBJ2-7	-	CASSATAYEQYF	TGTGCCAGCAGCGCGACAGCCTACGAGCAGTACTTC
-	TRBV27	TRBJ2-6	-	CASSVTRVVSGANVLTF	TGTGCCAGCAGTGTGACCCGGGTCGTCTCTGGGGCCAACGTCCTGACTTTC
-	TRBV7-2	TRBJ1-2	TRBD1	CASSGGTGGYGYTF	TGTGCCAGCAGCGGTGGGACAGGGGGCTATGGCTACACCTTC
once	TRBV4-2	TRBJ2-7	TRBD1	CASSQDGTEDHEQYF	TGTGCCAGCAGCCAAGACGGGACAGAGGATCACGAGCAGTACTTC
-	TRBV30	TRBJ2-1	TRBD2	CAWSVRLLAGGYSYNEQFF	TGTGCCTGGAGTGTTCGACTACTAGCGGGAGGCTACTCCTACAATGAGCAGTTCTTC
-	TRBV10-1	TRBJ1-3	-	CASTEGGDSGNTIYF	TGCGCCAGCACGGAGGGGGGGGACTCTGGAAACACCATATATTTT
-	TRBV21-1	TRBJ2-1	-	CASSLCRDRFPHNEQFF	TGTGCCAGCAGCTTATGCCGGGACAGGTTTCCTCACAATGAGCAGTTCTTC
-	TRBV7-7	TRBJ2-2	-	CASSLFRSGLTDTGELFF	TGTGCTAGCAGCCTCTTTAGGTCGGGGTTAACCGACACCGGGGAGCTGTTTTTT
-	TRBV5-1	TRBJ2-3	TRBD2	CASSGGRSTDTQYF	TGCGCCAGCAGCGGCGGGAGGAGCACAGATACGCAGTATTTT
-	TRBV6-6	TRBJ1-5	TRBD1	CASSYGQGDQPQHF	TGTGCCAGCAGTTACGGACAGGGGGATCAGCCCCAGCATTTT
once	TRBV6-6	TRBJ1-1	TRBD1	CASSLGQGALTEAFF	TGTGCCAGCAGCCTGGGACAGGGGGCGCTTACTGAAGCTTTCTTT
-	TRBV29-1	TRBJ2-2	-	CSVEDGAGNTGELFF	TGCAGCGTTGAAGATGGGGCAGGGAACACCGGGGAGCTGTTTTTT
-	TRBV19	TRBJ1-2	TRBD1	CASSPDRVSGYTF	TGTGCCAGTAGTCCGGACAGGGTATCTGGCTACACCTTC
-	TRBV29-1	TRBJ2-7	-	CSVGNSREQYF	TGCAGCGTTGGTAACAGCCGCGAGCAGTACTTC
few	TRBV19	TRBJ2-2	TRBD2	CATTGTSGYTGELFF	TGTGCCACCACCGGGACTAGCGGATACACCGGGGAGCTGTTTTTT
-	TRBV7-3	TRBJ2-3	TRBD1	CASSLMTGGADTQYF	TGTGCCAGCAGCTTAATGACAGGGGGTGCAGATACGCAGTATTTT
-	TRBV19	TRBJ1-5	-	CASSSSWTVANQPQHF	TGTGCCAGTAGTAGTTCGTGGACAGTGGCAAATCAGCCCCAGCATTTT
few	TRBV6-5	TRBJ1-5	-	CASSSRDGQPQHF	TGTGCCAGCAGTTCGCGGGACGGGCAGCCCCAGCATTTT
-	TRBV7-2	TRBJ2-5	TRBD2	CASSLTSGEETQYF	TGTGCCAGCAGCTTGACTAGCGGGGAGGAGACCCAGTACTTC
-	TRBV11-2	TRBJ2-7	TRBD2	CASRAGSGYEQYF	TGTGCCAGTCGAGCGGGAAGCGGCTACGAGCAGTACTTC
-	TRBV4-3	TRBJ2-3	TRBD1	CASSHRGLADTQYF	TGCGCCAGCAGCCACAGGGGGCTCGCAGATACGCAGTATTTT
-	TRBV6-6	TRBJ2-3	TRBD1	CASSSRDSDHTDTQYF	TGTGCCAGCAGTAGCCGGGACAGCGATCACACAGATACGCAGTATTTT
-	TRBV7-9	TRBJ1-1	-	CASSPQGLNTEAFF	TGTGCCAGCAGCCCCCAGGGGCTAAACACTGAAGCTTTCTTT
-	TRBV10-3	TRBJ2-7	-	CAIRREASSYEQYF	TGTGCCATCAGGAGGGAGGCTAGCTCCTACGAGCAGTACTTC
once	TRBV6-5	TRBJ1-5	TRBD1	CASSTRTGNQPQHF	TGTGCCAGCAGTACAAGGACAGGGAATCAGCCCCAGCATTTT
-	TRBV28	TRBJ2-3	TRBD2	CASSLAASTDTQYF	TGTGCCAGCAGTCTAGCGGCTAGCACAGATACGCAGTATTTT
-	TRBV10-2	TRBJ2-2	TRBD1	CASSLATGVSTGELFF	TGCGCCAGCAGTCTGGCCACAGGGGTTAGCACCGGGGAGCTGTTTTTT
-	TRBV12-5	TRBJ1-5	-	CASGFSFNQPQHF	TGTGCTAGTGGTTTTTCATTCAATCAGCCCCAGCATTTT
-	TRBV21-1	TRBJ2-1	-	CARESGGTSGNYNEQFF	TGTGCCAGGGAATCTGGGGGGACTAGCGGGAACTACAATGAGCAGTTCTTC
-	TRBV28	TRBJ1-3	-	CASSPGTSRGNTIYF	TGTGCCAGCAGTCCCGGGACATCCCGCGGAAACACCATATATTTT
-	TRBV7-6	TRBJ2-2	TRBD2	CASSPRGGSGELFF	TGTGCCAGCAGCCCCCGGGGGGGAAGCGGGGAGCTGTTTTTT
-	TRBV7-2	TRBJ2-1	TRBD2	CASSLDLAGGGEQFF	TGTGCCAGCAGCTTAGACCTAGCGGGAGGAGGTGAGCAGTTCTTC
-	TRBV4-1	TRBJ1-2	-	CASSQGEGLDGYTF	TGCGCCAGCAGCCAAGGGGAGGGGCTTGATGGCTACACCTTC
-	TRBV9	TRBJ2-1	-	CASSATNYNEQFF	TGTGCCAGCAGCGCGACTAACTACAATGAGCAGTTCTTC
-	TRBV9	TRBJ1-4	-	CASSAGTYEKLFF	TGTGCCAGCAGCGCGGGGACATATGAAAAACTGTTTTTT
-	TRBV19	TRBJ2-7	TRBD2	CASISGNPYEQYF	TGTGCCAGTATTAGCGGGAACCCCTACGAGCAGTACTTC
once	TRBV5-4	TRBJ2-5	TRBD1	CASSSGTGETQYF	TGTGCCAGCAGCTCCGGGACAGGGGAGACCCAGTACTTC